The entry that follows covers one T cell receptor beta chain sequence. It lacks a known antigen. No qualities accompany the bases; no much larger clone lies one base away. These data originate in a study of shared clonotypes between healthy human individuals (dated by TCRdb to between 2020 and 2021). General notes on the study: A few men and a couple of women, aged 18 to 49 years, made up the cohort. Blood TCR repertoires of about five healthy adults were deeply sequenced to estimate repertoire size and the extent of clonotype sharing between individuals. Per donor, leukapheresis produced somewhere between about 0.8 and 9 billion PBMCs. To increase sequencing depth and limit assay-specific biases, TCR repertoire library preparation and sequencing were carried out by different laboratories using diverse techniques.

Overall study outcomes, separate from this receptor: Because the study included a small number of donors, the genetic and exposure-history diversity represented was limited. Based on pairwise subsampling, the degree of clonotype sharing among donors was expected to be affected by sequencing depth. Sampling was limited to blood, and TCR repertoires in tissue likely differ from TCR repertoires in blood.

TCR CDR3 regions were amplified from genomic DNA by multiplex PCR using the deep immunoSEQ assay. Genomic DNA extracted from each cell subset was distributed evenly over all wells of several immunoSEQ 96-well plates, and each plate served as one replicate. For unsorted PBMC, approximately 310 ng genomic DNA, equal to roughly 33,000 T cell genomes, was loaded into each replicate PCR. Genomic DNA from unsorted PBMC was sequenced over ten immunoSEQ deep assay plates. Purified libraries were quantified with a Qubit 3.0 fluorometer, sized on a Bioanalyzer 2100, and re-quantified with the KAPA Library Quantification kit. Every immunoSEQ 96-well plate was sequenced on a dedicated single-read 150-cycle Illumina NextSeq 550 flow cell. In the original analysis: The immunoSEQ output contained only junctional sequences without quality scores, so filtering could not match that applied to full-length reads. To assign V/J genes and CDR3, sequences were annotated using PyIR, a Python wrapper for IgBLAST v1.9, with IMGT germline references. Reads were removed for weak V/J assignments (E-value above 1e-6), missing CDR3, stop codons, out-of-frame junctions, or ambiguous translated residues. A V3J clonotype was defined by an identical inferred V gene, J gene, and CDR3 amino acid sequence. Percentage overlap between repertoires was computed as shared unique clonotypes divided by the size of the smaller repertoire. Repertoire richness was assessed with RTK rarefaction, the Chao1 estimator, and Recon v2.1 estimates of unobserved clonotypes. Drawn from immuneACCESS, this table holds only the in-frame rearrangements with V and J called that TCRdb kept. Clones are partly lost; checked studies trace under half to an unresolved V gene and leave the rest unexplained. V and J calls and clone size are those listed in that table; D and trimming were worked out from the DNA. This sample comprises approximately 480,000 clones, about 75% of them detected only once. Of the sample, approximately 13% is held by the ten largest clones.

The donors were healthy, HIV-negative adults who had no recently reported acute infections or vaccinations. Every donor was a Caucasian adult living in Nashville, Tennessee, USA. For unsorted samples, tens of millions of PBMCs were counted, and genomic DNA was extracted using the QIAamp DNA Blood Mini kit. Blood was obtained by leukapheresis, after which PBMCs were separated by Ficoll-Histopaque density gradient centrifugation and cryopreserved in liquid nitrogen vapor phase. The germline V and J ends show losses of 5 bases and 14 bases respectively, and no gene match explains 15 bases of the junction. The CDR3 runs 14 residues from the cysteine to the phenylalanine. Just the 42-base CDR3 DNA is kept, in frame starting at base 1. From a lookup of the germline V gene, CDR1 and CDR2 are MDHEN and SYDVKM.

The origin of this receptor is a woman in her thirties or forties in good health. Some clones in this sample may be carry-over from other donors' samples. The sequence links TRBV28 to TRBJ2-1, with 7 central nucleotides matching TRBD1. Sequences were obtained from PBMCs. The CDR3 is CASSPGQEKTTKFF. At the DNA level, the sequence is TGTGCCAGCAGTCCAGGACAGGAAAAAACCACTAAGTTCTTC.